The 18 T cell receptor beta chains below all came from one sample that was sequenced in a study of CD8+ T cells in alopecia areata. Following RNA extraction, reverse transcription yielded cDNA that acted as the sequencing template. Profiled with immunoSEQ multiplex PCR; TCRdb holds only in-frame clones, not every one. Among over 150,000 clones listed, 50% to 60% were seen once. The treatment is: oral pan-JAK inhibitor, 5-10 mg twice daily. The source was CD4+ T cells sorted from blood, collected at week 4, from a patient treated with tofacitinib. Receptor source: a human donor with alopecia areata.

This chain connects TRBV30 to TRBJ2-7; TRBD1 matches 8 bases. CDR1 GTSNPN and CDR2 SVGIG come from the germline V gene (reference sequence). V gave up 1 base and J gave up 4 bases; unmatched junction bases: 9. The CDR3 totals 15 residues. This CDR3 reads CAWSAWTGFRYEQYF. Here the CDR3 DNA reads TGTGCCTGGAGTGCCTGGACAGGGTTCCGGTACGAGCAGTACTTC.

This chain uses TRBV5-1 with TRBJ2-2; D is unclear. The CDR3 has 15 residues. The germline V gene has CDR1 SGHRS and CDR2 YFSETQ. Trimming removed 0 bases from V and 0 bases from J, with 6 bases in between. The CDR3 protein is CASSLGPANTGELFF. Written as DNA, the CDR3 is TGCGCCAGCAGCTTGGGACCCGCGAACACCGGGGAGCTGTTTTTT.

CDR3 sequence: CASSSDIYNEQFF. The CDR3 DNA reads TGCGCCAGCAGCAGTGACATTTACAATGAGCAGTTCTTC. The chain has TRBV5-1 and TRBJ2-1, with D unresolved. The V gene lost 4 bases and the J gene lost 4 bases, with 9 bases spanning the gap. The CDR3 is 13 residues long. From germline, CDR1 is SGHRS and CDR2 YFSETQ.

This clone was detected a few times. The chain couples TRBV5-1 to TRBJ2-2, with 8 bases matching TRBD1. The CDR3 length is 16 residues. Germline V gene sequence: CDR1 SGHRS, CDR2 YFSETQ. Trimming at V came to 4 bases and at J to 5 bases, leaving 10 bases not matched to a gene. CDR3: CASSGGTGDRTGELFF. The CDR3 bases are TGCGCCAGCAGCGGAGGGACAGGAGATAGGACCGGGGAGCTGTTTTTT.

This chain joins TRBV9 and TRBJ2-1; a weak D match, TRBD1 (5 bases). Germline V gives CDR1 SGDLS, CDR2 YYNGEE. The CDR3 has 16 residues. V was shortened by 0 bases and J by 5 bases, with 15 bases between the two germline ends. The CDR3 is CASSVVGAGGNNEQFF. For the CDR3, the DNA is TGTGCCAGCAGCGTAGTAGGGGCAGGTGGGAACAATGAGCAGTTCTTC.

The sample holds a few counts of this clone. This chain connects TRBV6-5 to TRBJ2-7, with TRBD1 matching 8 bases. This CDR3 spans 15 amino acids. V lost 2 bases, J lost 6 bases, and 9 bases stayed unmatched. CDR1 MNHEY and CDR2 SVGAGI come from the germline V gene. The CDR3 is CASSYIIGQGSEQYF. The DNA for the CDR3 is TGTGCCAGCAGTTACATTATAGGACAGGGTAGCGAGCAGTACTTC.

The V gene is TRBV29-1, the J gene TRBJ2-1, with 8 bases identical to TRBD1. Unmatched junction bases numbered 4, after V lost 6 bases and J lost 0 bases. The CDR3 sequence is 14 residues long. Germline CDR1 SQVTM, CDR2 ANQGSEA. CDR3 protein: CSVGQGFSYNEQFF. For the CDR3, the DNA is TGCAGCGTCGGACAGGGCTTCTCCTACAATGAGCAGTTCTTC.

Only a few counts were recorded for this clone. A read error may account for a junction end that differs from germline. This chain uses TRBV4-2 with TRBJ2-1, with a tentative D call TRBD1 (6 bases). CDR1 is LGHNA and CDR2 is YNFKEQ in the germline V gene. The CDR3 covers 17 residues. In DNA, the CDR3 is TGTGCCAGCAGCCAAGTAACTGGACAGCCGCTTTTTAATGAGCAGCTCTTC. Translating gives CASSQVTGQPLFNEQLF.

The genes are TRBV7-9 and TRBJ2-5; 9 positions match TRBD2. Germline V CDR1 and CDR2: SEHNR, FQNEAQ (reference sequence). CDR3 length: 15 residues. The J segment lost 6 bases and the V segment lost 1 base, leaving 6 bases of the junction unmatched. The CDR3 bases are TGTGCCAGCAGCTTAGAAAGCGGGAGGAGCAAGACCCAGTACTTC. Amino acids: CASSLESGRSKTQYF.

This clone was detected only a few times. The rearrangement uses TRBV10-3 and TRBJ2-7, with 8 nucleotides matching TRBD1. J gave up 3 bases and V 4 bases, and 8 bases lay outside the gene matches. Looked up from germline, CDR1 is ENHRY and CDR2 is SYGVKD. The CDR3 spans 15 residues. The CDR3 reads CAISVTGTGYYEQYF. The CDR3 coding sequence is TGTGCCATCAGTGTCACCGGGACAGGATACTACGAGCAGTACTTC.

This rearrangement joins TRBV6-5 to TRBJ2-1, with D possibly being TRBD1 or TRBD2 (6 bases each). The germline CDR1 and CDR2 sequences are MNHEY and SVGAGI. Trimming removed 2 bases from V and 6 bases from J, with 14 bases in between. The CDR3 has 15 amino acids. CDR3 sequence: CASSYAGGGGNEQFF. The CDR3 nucleotides read TGTGCCAGCAGTTACGCCGGAGGAGGGGGCAATGAGCAGTTCTTC.

V is TRBV2 and J is TRBJ2-7; 7 bases are shared with TRBD2. Looked up from germline, CDR1 is SNHLY and CDR2 is FYNNEI. The CDR3 consists of 14 residues. V trimming: 4 bases; J trimming: 2 bases; junction bases outside the gene matches: 5. The CDR3 DNA follows: TGTGCCAGCAGTGGACTAGCACAGGCCTACGAGCAGTACTTC. This translates into CASSGLAQAYEQYF.

The V call is TRBV30, the J call TRBJ2-5; possible D gene TRBD1, 6 bases. The CDR3 loop spans 11 amino acids. V lost 2 bases and J lost 5, with 6 bases in between. CDR1 is GTSNPN, CDR2 SVGIG, per germline (reference sequence). CDR3 DNA sequence: TGTGCCTGGAGTCAGGGGGAGACCCAGTACTTC. This sequence encodes CAWSQGETQYF.

This clone was observed a handful of times. The gene calls are TRBV30 and TRBJ2-2; TRBD1 is a possible D gene (5 bases). V was cut by 5 bases and J by 6 bases, with 13 bases left in between. Germline values: CDR1 GTSNPN, CDR2 SVGIG (reference sequence). CDR3 length: 13 residues. The CDR3 is CAWGLQAPGELFF. Written as DNA, the CDR3 is TGTGCCTGGGGGTTACAGGCCCCCGGGGAGCTGTTTTTT.

The chain couples TRBV29-1 to TRBJ2-1, with 10 positions matching TRBD2. There are 12 residues in the CDR3. The V gene's germline CDR1 is SQVTM and CDR2 ANQGSEA. Trimming cost V 5 bases and J 9 bases; bases outside gene matches: 4. CDR3: CSVRTSGREQFF. DNA of the CDR3: TGCAGCGTTCGGACTAGCGGTCGTGAGCAGTTCTTC.

This chain connects TRBV5-6 to TRBJ2-2; no definite D call. Trimming cost V 1 base and J 2 bases, with 3 bases left between them. The CDR3 loop spans 13 amino acids. Germline V gene sequence: CDR1 SGHDT, CDR2 YYEEEE. The CDR3 DNA reads TGTGCCAGCAGCTTGCTAAACACCGGGGAGCTGTTTTTT. Residues: CASSLLNTGELFF.

A few counts support this clone. The CDR3 bases are TGCAGCGTTGAGAGGGCGGAGTCAGCCAAAAACATTCAGTACTTC. Amino acids: CSVERAESAKNIQYF. This rearrangement joins TRBV29-1 to TRBJ2-4; possibly TRBD2 for D (5 bases). There are 15 residues in the CDR3. The ends were cut back, 3 bases at V and 0 bases at J, with 12 bases in the middle. CDR1 is SQVTM, CDR2 ANQGSEA, per germline.

The chain uses TRBV7-2 and TRBJ2-5; the D is unclear. Germline V gives CDR1 SGHTA, CDR2 FQGNSA. V was trimmed by 1 base and J by 5 bases, leaving 14 bases between them. The CDR3 has 15 residues. CDR3 bases: TGTGCCAGCAGCTTAGAAAATGGCGGTAGGGAGACCCAGTACTTC. Translated, it gives CASSLENGGRETQYF.